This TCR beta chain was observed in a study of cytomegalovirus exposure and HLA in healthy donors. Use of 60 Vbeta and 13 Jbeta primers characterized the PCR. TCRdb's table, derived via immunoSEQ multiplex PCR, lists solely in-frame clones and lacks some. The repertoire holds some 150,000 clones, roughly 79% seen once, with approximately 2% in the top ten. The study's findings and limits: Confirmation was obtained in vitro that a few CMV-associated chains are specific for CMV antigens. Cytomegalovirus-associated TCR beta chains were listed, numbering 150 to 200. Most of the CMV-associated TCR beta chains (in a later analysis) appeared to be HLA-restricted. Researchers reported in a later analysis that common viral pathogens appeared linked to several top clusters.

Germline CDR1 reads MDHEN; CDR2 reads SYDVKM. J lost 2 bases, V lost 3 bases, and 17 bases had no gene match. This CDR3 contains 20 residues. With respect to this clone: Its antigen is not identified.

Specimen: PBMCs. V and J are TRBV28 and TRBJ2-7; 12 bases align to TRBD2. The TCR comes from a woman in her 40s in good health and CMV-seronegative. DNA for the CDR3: TGTGCCAGCAGTTTCGCCGCCCTAGCGGGAGGGCCGGCGAAAACCTACGAGCAGTACTTC. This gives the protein CASSFAALAGGPAKTYEQYF.